Presented here are 27 T cell receptor beta chains from one specimen sequenced in a study of T-cell reconstitution after alpha-beta-depleted transplantation in children (dated by TCRdb to the mid-2010s). Library creation used PCR. The sample was run on an Illumina HiSeq 2500. To normalize quantification of the TCRbeta repertoire, the TCR libraries were built with molecular barcoding that relied on unique molecular identifiers. TCRdb reran the public reads through fastp at Q25 and MiXCR, keeping productive beta chains. Identical CDR3 proteins give one entry, which carries the most common genes and DNA. This sample gives about 360,000 distinct CDR3 sequences in total; about an eighth of them show up just once. Of the sample, about 4% falls within the top ten clones. The input for sequencing was PBMCs, taken from the stem cell graft. The receptor source for this set is a human donor who donated a stem cell graft to a child with Fanconi anemia.

There are many counts of this clonotype. CDR3 region: CASSQVRSSEQFF. CDR3 nucleotide sequence: TGTGCCAGCAGCCAGGTACGGTCAAGTGAGCAGTTCTTC. The chain recombines TRBV14 with TRBJ2-1, with D unresolved. The CDR3 extends over 13 amino acids. The V and J ends lost 3 bases and 9 bases respectively, with 12 bases between them. Germline V gene data show CDR1 as SGHDN and CDR2 as FVKESK.

The chain couples TRBV2 to TRBJ2-5, with D uncertain. Germline loops: CDR1 SNHLY, CDR2 FYNNEI. The CDR3 loop spans 12 amino acids. Trimming shortened V by 4 bases and J by 4 bases, and 7 bases separated the two germline ends. CDR3 in amino acids: CASSVQRETQYF. As DNA, the CDR3 is TGTGCCAGCAGTGTCCAGAGAGAGACCCAGTACTTC.

The chain recombines TRBV3-1 with TRBJ1-1; unclear D gene. Germline V gene lookup returns CDR1 LGHDT and CDR2 YNNKEL (reference sequence). The CDR3 has 16 residues. V was clipped by 11 bases and J by 4 bases, with 26 bases between them. Here the CDR3 reads CACCQESPTRGTEAFF. The CDR3 DNA reads TGTGCCTGCTGCCAAGAATCCCCCACACGGGGCACTGAAGCTTTCTTT.

This chain joins TRBV3-1 and TRBJ2-5; D gene unclear. Trimming cost V 11 bases and J 5 bases, with 15 bases left between them. This CDR3 is 12 amino acids long. The germline V gene encodes CDR1 LGHDT and CDR2 YNNKEL (reference sequence). The DNA of the CDR3 is TGTGCCTTCAGTTTTGTTGGGGAGACCCAGTACTTC. As protein: CAFSFVGETQYF.

There are a few counts of this clonotype. The chain combines TRBV27 with TRBJ1-1; D is perhaps TRBD1 (5 bases). Trimming left V 6 bases short and J 3 bases short, with 17 bases between. Germline V gene data show CDR1 as MNHEY and CDR2 as SMNVEV (reference sequence). The CDR3 has 15 residues. CDR3 sequence reads: CASSPFSGVHTEAFF. The CDR3 DNA sequence: TGTGCCAGCAGCCCCTTCTCGGGGGTTCACACTGAAGCTTTCTTT.

This clonotype was picked up a small number of times. V gene TRBV12-3 or TRBV12-4 combines with J gene TRBJ2-5; D might be TRBD1 or TRBD2, each matching 5 bases. The CDR3 is 13 amino acids. V lost 4 bases, J lost 7 bases, and 13 bases lay in between. CDR3 coding DNA: TGTGCCAGCAGTTCCCTGGGTGGGGGGACCCAGTACTTC. It codes for CASSSLGGGTQYF.

This clonotype was seen only a few times. The rearrangement uses TRBV12-3 or TRBV12-4 and TRBJ1-5; tentative D call: TRBD1 (6 bases). V was cut by 6 bases and J by 2 bases, with 17 bases left in between. The CDR3 totals 16 residues. The CDR3 nucleotides read TGTGCCAGCAGCCTCAGGGGAGGGAGGGGCAATCAGCCCCAGCATTTT. Translation: CASSLRGGRGNQPQHF.

This clonotype has just a few counts. The chain links TRBV19 to TRBJ2-7, with 10 positions matching TRBD2. CDR1 is LNHDA and CDR2 is SQIVND in the germline V gene (reference sequence). The CDR3 sequence is 15 residues long. V lost 5 bases to trimming and J lost 0 bases; unmatched junction nucleotides: 4. CDR3 nucleotide sequence: TGTGCCAGTAGTTTGGGACTAGCGCGCTCCTACGAGCAGTACTTC. Protein product: CASSLGLARSYEQYF.

There are a few counts of this clonotype. The chain links TRBV2 to TRBJ1-1, with D possibly TRBD1 on 5 matching bases. Germline CDR1 is SNHLY and CDR2 is FYNNEI. The length of the CDR3 is 15 residues. The V gene lost 5 bases and the J gene lost 4 bases, with 17 bases spanning the gap. The CDR3 is CASSQRGAGGTEAFF. The CDR3 nucleotides are TGTGCCAGCAGTCAAAGGGGAGCAGGCGGCACTGAAGCTTTCTTT.

This rearrangement joins TRBV27 to TRBJ1-1, with a weak D call TRBD1 (5 bases). Per germline, CDR1 MNHEY and CDR2 SMNVEV (reference sequence). V was cut by 6 bases and J by 2 bases, with 13 bases left in between. The CDR3 spans 14 residues. The CDR3 here is CASRSRGFNTEAFF. In DNA form, the CDR3 reads TGTGCCAGCAGGAGTAGGGGCTTCAACACTGAAGCTTTCTTT.

The CDR3 DNA follows: TGCGCCAGCAGCTTGTGGCGGGGGGGTAGCTCCTACAATGAGCAGTTCTTC. Encoded protein: CASSLWRGGSSYNEQFF. This sequence joins TRBV5-1 and TRBJ2-1; 9 bases match TRBD2. V was pared by 1 base and J by 0 bases, with 5 bases of the junction left unmatched. This CDR3 contains 17 residues. Germline values: CDR1 SGHRS, CDR2 YFSETQ.

This clonotype came up a few times. The chain recombines TRBV3-1 with TRBJ1-2, with D possibly TRBD1 on 5 matching bases. CDR3 size: 13 residues. The germline V gene encodes CDR1 LGHDT and CDR2 YNNKEL (reference sequence). Trimming stripped 4 bases from V and 8 bases from J, with 14 bases between. CDR3 nucleotide sequence: TGTGCCAGCAGCCGACGACAGTCGCACGGCTACACCTTC. Translation gives CASSRRQSHGYTF.

This sequence joins TRBV5-1 and TRBJ2-5; D might be TRBD2 (6 bases). From germline, CDR1 is SGHRS and CDR2 YFSETQ. Trimming left V 4 bases short and J 2 bases short, with 18 bases between. This CDR3 comprises 16 residues. The DNA for the CDR3 is TGCGCCAGCAGCCTCGGACGGGAGACCTTTCAAGAGACCCAGTACTTC. It yields the protein CASSLGRETFQETQYF. Using reference TRBV5-1 and TRBJ2-5 for the parts outside the CDR3, the full variable domain is KAGVTQTPRYLIKTRGQQVTLSCSPISGHRSVSWYQQTPGQGLQFLFEYFSETQRNKGNFPGRFSGRQFSNSRSEMNVSTLELGDSALYLCASSLGRETFQETQYFGPGTRLLVL.

The rearrangement links TRBV20-1 to TRBJ1-2; D possibly corresponds to TRBD1 (6 bases). This CDR3 is built from 12 residues. Germline V CDR1 and CDR2: DFQATT, SNEGSKA (reference sequence). V was shortened by 5 bases and J by 8 bases, with 15 bases between the two germline ends. CDR3 in amino acids: CSADLGGGGYTF. Written as DNA, the CDR3 is TGCAGTGCTGACCTAGGGGGGGGAGGCTACACCTTC.

V and J are TRBV27 and TRBJ2-3; the D is unclear. The V gene's germline CDR1 is MNHEY and CDR2 SMNVEV (reference sequence). The CDR3 extends over 14 amino acids. The V end was cut by 3 bases, the J end by 3 bases, with 10 bases between. CDR3 bases: TGTGCCAGCAGTTTGAATCCCTGGACAGATACGCAGTATTTT. It specifies CASSLNPWTDTQYF.

This clonotype has just a few counts. V and J are TRBV29-1 and TRBJ1-1; 9 nucleotides line up with TRBD1. Germline V gene sequence: CDR1 SQVTM, CDR2 ANQGSEA. The length of the CDR3 is 15 residues. V trimming: 7 bases; J trimming: 4 bases; junction bases outside the gene matches: 13. DNA of the CDR3: TGCAGCGGTGCCGGGACAGGGACCGGGGGCACTGAAGCTTTCTTT. This translates into CSGAGTGTGGTEAFF.

J is TRBJ2-1 and V is TRBV5-6; D uncertain. Germline assignment: CDR1 SGHDT and CDR2 YYEEEE. The CDR3 is 14 amino acids. V gave up 0 bases and J gave up 9 bases, with 13 bases separating them. The CDR3 nucleotides read TGTGCCAGCAGCTTGGTCCACCGTGATACTGAGCAGTTCTTC. This codes for CASSLVHRDTEQFF.

This clonotype was detected many times. The rearrangement uses TRBV18 and TRBJ1-4, with a weak D call TRBD1 (5 bases). Trimming cost V 4 bases and J 6 bases, with 9 bases left between them. Per germline, CDR1 KGHSH and CDR2 LQKENI. The CDR3 extends over 13 amino acids. Here the CDR3 DNA reads TGTGCCAGCTCACGGGACGGACATGAAAAACTGTTTTTT. This translates into CASSRDGHEKLFF.

The chain joins TRBV12-3 or TRBV12-4 to TRBJ1-1; D is unclear. V lost 2 bases, J lost 1 base, and 8 bases lay in between. The CDR3 is 14 amino acids. This CDR3 is CASSLQAGNTEAFF. The DNA for the CDR3 is TGTGCCAGCAGTTTACAGGCAGGGAACACTGAAGCTTTCTTT.

A few counts support this clonotype. The chain is built from TRBV5-1 and TRBJ2-1; 9 bases fit TRBD1. Losses at the gene ends were 0 bases for V and 4 bases for J; bases not matched to a gene: 8. This CDR3 region has 17 residues. Germline V gives CDR1 SGHRS, CDR2 YFSETQ. The CDR3 loop is CASSLEAGQGAYNEQFF. DNA of the CDR3: TGCGCCAGCAGCTTGGAGGCGGGACAGGGCGCATACAATGAGCAGTTCTTC.

This chain uses TRBV6-1 with TRBJ2-1; perhaps TRBD2 as D (7 bases). V shed 6 bases and J shed 9 bases, with 21 bases lying between them. Germline V CDR1 and CDR2: MNHNS, SASEGT. The CDR3 runs 15 residues. The CDR3 protein is CASSLPSKGGGEQFF. The CDR3 DNA reads as TGTGCCAGCAGCCTTCCGTCTAAGGGAGGGGGTGAGCAGTTCTTC.

V gene TRBV5-5 combines with J gene TRBJ1-1, with D unresolved. Per the germline V gene, CDR1 is SGHKS and CDR2 is YYEKEE (reference sequence). V lost 0 bases to trimming and J lost 0 bases, with 15 bases between them. The CDR3 is made up of 17 amino acids. The CDR3 DNA reads TGTGCCAGCAGCTTGGGAGGGTGGCGGGGTATGAACACTGAAGCTTTCTTT. It is translated as CASSLGGWRGMNTEAFF.

The V call is TRBV20-1, the J call TRBJ1-3; the match to TRBD1 covers 9 bases. This CDR3 has 15 residues. The V gene end was trimmed by 3 bases and the J gene end by 0 bases; junction bases not matched to a gene: 3. Germline CDR1 DFQATT, CDR2 SNEGSKA (reference sequence). CDR3 region: CSARDRGSSGNTIYF. The CDR3 coding sequence is TGCAGTGCTAGGGACAGGGGTTCCTCTGGAAACACCATATATTTT.

The chain recombines TRBV9 with TRBJ2-7; TRBD1 is a possible D gene (5 bases). The germline V gene has CDR1 SGDLS and CDR2 YYNGEE. With 0 bases removed from V and 2 bases from J, the gap between germline ends came to 9 bases. The CDR3 consists of 14 residues. This CDR3 is CASSVDGHTYEQYF. The CDR3 DNA sequence: TGTGCCAGCAGCGTAGATGGACATACCTACGAGCAGTACTTC.

There are a few counts of this clonotype. The chain couples TRBV5-1 to TRBJ2-7; 15 bases align to TRBD2. The germline gives CDR1 SGHRS, CDR2 YFSETQ. This CDR3 comprises 19 residues. V was clipped by 0 bases and J by 3 bases; unmatched bases: 10. CDR3: CASSLEGTSGGLPLYEQYV. The DNA for the CDR3 is TGCGCCAGCAGCTTGGAAGGGACTAGCGGGGGGCTCCCGCTCTACGAGCAGTACGTC.

V is TRBV13 and J is TRBJ1-2, with D possibly TRBD1 on 5 matching bases. Deletions cut 6 bases from V and 2 bases from J, with 13 bases between. This CDR3 is 14 amino acids long. Germline V lookup: CDR1 PRHDT, CDR2 FYEKMQ (reference sequence). This CDR3 is CASRLQGSNYGYTF. CDR3 in DNA: TGTGCCAGCAGACTCCAGGGATCGAACTATGGCTACACCTTC.

J is TRBJ1-5 and V is TRBV30, with a tentative D call TRBD1 (5 bases). The CDR3 extends over 14 amino acids. V shed 2 bases and J shed 0 bases, with 8 bases lying between them. Germline V lookup: CDR1 GTSNPN, CDR2 SVGIG (reference sequence). CDR3 region: CAWSPTDSNQPQHF. CDR3 coding DNA: TGTGCCTGGAGTCCGACAGATAGCAATCAGCCCCAGCATTTT.